Each of the 7 T cell receptor beta chains below was sequenced from the same sample in a study of blood T cell repertoires in COVID-19. The assay was immunoSEQ multiplex PCR, and TCRdb's table has in-frame clones only and misses some. Of 65,000 to 90,000 clones listed, less than 85% are singletons. Sample: peripheral blood. Receptors originate from a man between 65 and 85 years old with active or convalescent COVID-19.

The V gene is TRBV5-1, the J gene TRBJ2-5; no definite D call. This CDR3 comprises 16 residues. The germline CDR1 and CDR2 sequences are SGHRS and YFSETQ. V lost 0 bases, J lost 2 bases, and 14 bases lay in between. CDR3 region: CASSLARRNQQETQYF. The DNA of the CDR3 is TGCGCCAGCAGCTTGGCCCGGCGGAACCAACAAGAGACCCAGTACTTC. Complete variable domain (other parts from reference TRBV5-1 and TRBJ2-5): KAGVTQTPRYLIKTRGQQVTLSCSPISGHRSVSWYQQTPGQGLQFLFEYFSETQRNKGNFPGRFSGRQFSNSRSEMNVSTLELGDSALYLCASSLARRNQQETQYFGPGTRLLVL.

The chain employs TRBV7-8 and TRBJ2-1; D gene uncertain. Trimming took off 5 bases at V and 3 bases at J, with 11 bases between the two ends. Per the germline V gene, CDR1 is SGHVS and CDR2 is FQNEAQ. The CDR3 is made up of 14 amino acids. Here the CDR3 reads CASSGTVIYNEQFF. The CDR3 coding sequence is TGTGCCAGCAGCGGTACGGTCATCTACAATGAGCAGTTCTTC.

The chain combines TRBV7-9 with TRBJ2-2; 8 nucleotides line up with TRBD1. Per the germline V gene, CDR1 is SEHNR and CDR2 is FQNEAQ (reference sequence). Germline trimming cut 2 bases from V and 5 bases from J; bases unmatched to any gene: 7. The CDR3 covers 16 residues. The CDR3 region is CASSLIWDRSTGELFF. The DNA of the CDR3 is TGTGCCAGCAGCTTAATCTGGGACAGGAGTACCGGGGAGCTGTTTTTT.

The chain carries TRBV6-6 and TRBJ2-5, with D possibly TRBD2 on 6 matching bases. Trimming took off 2 bases at V and 2 bases at J, with 9 bases between the two ends. The germline V gene encodes CDR1 MNHNY and CDR2 SVGAGI (reference sequence). There are 14 residues in the CDR3. The CDR3 is CASSYGREQETQYF. The CDR3 DNA reads as TGTGCCAGCAGTTACGGGCGGGAACAAGAGACCCAGTACTTC.

Worth noting for this clone: Its ends do not fully match the called genes, so a read error is possible. This chain joins TRBV7-9 and TRBJ1-1; TRBD1 agrees at 7 bases. CDR3 size: 14 residues. Germline values: CDR1 SEHNR, CDR2 FQNEAQ (reference sequence). This chain's CDR3 is CVSNFGTENTEAFF. The CDR3 DNA reads TGTGTCAGCAACTTCGGGACAGAGAACACTGAAGCTTTCTTT.

The chain recombines TRBV4-1 with TRBJ2-5; tentatively, D is TRBD2 (5 bases). The germline V gene encodes CDR1 MGHRA and CDR2 YSYEKL. V lost 5 bases to trimming and J lost 1 base, with 14 bases between them. The CDR3 extends over 15 amino acids. CDR3 in amino acids: CASSGLGGGQETQYF. The DNA for the CDR3 is TGCGCCAGCAGCGGCTTAGGAGGCGGCCAAGAGACCCAGTACTTC.

This rearrangement joins TRBV6-4 to TRBJ2-7, with TRBD2 identical over 11 bases. The CDR3 has 15 residues. Germline CDR1 and CDR2: MRHNA and SNTAGT. After removal of 5 bases from V and 4 bases from J, the junction contained 7 bases not matched to a gene. The CDR3: CASSRLAGGIYEQYF. CDR3 nucleotides: TGTGCCAGCAGTCGGCTAGCGGGGGGCATATACGAGCAGTACTTC.